Following are 28 T cell receptor beta chains from one sample sequenced in a study of blood T cell repertoires in COVID-19. Data came from immunoSEQ multiplex PCR; TCRdb stores just in-frame clones and leaves some out. The data hold some 180,000 clones, with around 80% observed a single time. The specimen was PBMCs or T cells enriched from blood (not recorded which). The receptors come from a woman in her sixties or seventies in a cohort exposed to, infected with or recovered from COVID-19 (not recorded which).

This chain links TRBV30 with TRBJ1-6; tentative D call: TRBD1 (5 bases). Germline CDR1 reads GTSNPN; CDR2 reads SVGIG (reference sequence). V dropped 2 bases and J dropped 10 bases, with 15 bases sitting between them. The CDR3 loop spans 14 amino acids. DNA of the CDR3: TGTGCCTGGAGTCGGGGGTACCCTACATCACCCCTCCACTTT. Translating gives CAWSRGYPTSPLHF.

This clone has only a few counts. The rearrangement uses TRBV11-3 and TRBJ1-1, with TRBD1 matching over 7 bases. CDR1 and CDR2 (germline): SGHNT, YENEEA. The junction had 8 bases not matched to a gene; V was cut back by 3 bases and J by 4 bases. This CDR3 has 15 amino acids. The CDR3 sequence: CASSFRQGVSTEAFF. In DNA, the CDR3 is TGTGCCAGCAGCTTTCGGCAGGGGGTTAGCACTGAAGCTTTCTTT. Combining the CDR3 with reference TRBV11-3 and TRBJ1-1 gives the whole variable domain EAGVVQSPRYKIIEKKQPVAFWCNPISGHNTLYWYLQNLGQGPELLIRYENEEAVDDSQLPKDRFSAERLKGVDSTLKIQPAELGDSAVYLCASSFRQGVSTEAFFGQGTRLTVV.

This clone was observed a handful of times. The CDR3: CASSSRGGYEQFF. The CDR3 DNA sequence: TGTGCCAGCAGCTCCCGCGGTGGCTACGAGCAGTTCTTC. The genes are TRBV11-2 and TRBJ2-1, with unresolved D. V was cut by 4 bases and J by 10 bases, with 14 bases left in between. The CDR3 contains 13 residues. CDR1 and CDR2 from the germline V gene are SGHAT and FQNNGV. Combining the CDR3 with reference TRBV11-2 and TRBJ2-1 gives the whole variable domain EAGVAQSPRYKIIEKRQSVAFWCNPISGHATLYWYQQILGQGPKLLIQFQNNGVVDDSQLPKDRFSAERLKGVDSTLKIQPAKLEDSAVYLCASSSRGGYEQFFGPGTRLTVL.

The chain links TRBV5-1 to TRBJ1-1; 9 bases line up with TRBD1. Trimming removed 3 bases from V and 7 bases from J; junction bases left unmatched: 13. Germline values: CDR1 SGHRS, CDR2 YFSETQ. The CDR3 extends over 16 amino acids. The CDR3 loop reads CASSSPPGQGKNEAFF. The CDR3 DNA follows: TGCGCCAGCAGCTCGCCTCCCGGACAGGGGAAGAATGAAGCTTTCTTT.

The chain couples TRBV11-3 to TRBJ2-1; maybe TRBD2 (6 bases). The CDR3 extends over 12 amino acids. Looked up from germline, CDR1 is SGHNT and CDR2 is YENEEA. Trimming removed 5 bases from V and 9 bases from J, with 11 bases in between. In nucleotides, the CDR3 is TGTGCCAGCAGCCGGCGGGACGGTGAGCAGTTCTTC. This codes for CASSRRDGEQFF.

The genes are TRBV11-2 and TRBJ2-7, with 9 bases aligning to TRBD1. Germline CDR1 and CDR2: SGHAT and FQNNGV. This CDR3 has 15 residues. With V trimmed by 5 bases and J by 2 bases, 7 bases remained unmatched. The CDR3 DNA sequence: TGTGCCAGCAGCCTCGGACAGGGGACGGCCTACGAGCAGTACTTC. Protein: CASSLGQGTAYEQYF.

This clone was counted once. The chain joins TRBV5-4 to TRBJ2-7, with D unresolved. CDR3 length: 13 amino acids. Germline CDR1 and CDR2: SGHNT and YYREEE (reference sequence). Trimming left V 0 bases short and J 7 bases short, with 11 bases between. The CDR3 protein is CASSLAGPGEQYF. The CDR3 DNA sequence: TGTGCCAGCAGCTTGGCCGGCCCGGGTGAGCAGTACTTC. Combining the CDR3 with reference TRBV5-4 and TRBJ2-7 gives the whole variable domain ETGVTQSPTHLIKTRGQQVTLRCSSQSGHNTVSWYQQALGQGPQFIFQYYREEENGRGNFPPRFSGLQFPNYSSELNVNALELDDSALYLCASSLAGPGEQYFGPGTRLTVT.

The gene calls are TRBV21-1 and TRBJ2-2; TRBD2 is the table's D call, not checked against the DNA. TRBV21-1 represents a pseudogene. CDR3 length: 16 residues. CDR3 amino acids: CASSPGFFAHTGELFF. DNA for the CDR3: TGTGCCAGCAGCCCGGGATTTTTCGCGCACACCGGGGAGCTGTTTTTT.

The J gene is TRBJ2-1, the V gene TRBV28; 11 nucleotides line up with TRBD2. The CDR3 has 15 residues. CDR1 and CDR2 from the germline V gene are MDHEN and SYDVKM. With V trimmed by 1 base and J by 5 bases, 1 base remained unmatched. The CDR3 is CASSLLTSGNNEQFF. The CDR3 DNA is TGTGCCAGCAGTTTATTGACTAGCGGGAACAATGAGCAGTTCTTC.

The chain joins TRBV18 to TRBJ2-4, with D hard to call. CDR1 and CDR2 from the germline V gene are KGHSH and LQKENI. The V end was cut by 5 bases, the J end by 5 bases, with 10 bases between. The CDR3 spans 13 residues. The CDR3 DNA reads TGTGCCAGCTCATCTTCGGTCGAAAACATTCAGTACTTC. Translation: CASSSSVENIQYF.

The chain joins TRBV3-1 (or the pseudogene TRBV3-2) to TRBJ2-5; perhaps TRBD1 as D (6 bases). The V end lost 5 bases, the J end lost 2 bases, and 9 bases lay between the germline ends. Per germline, CDR1 LGHDT and CDR2 YNNKEL (reference sequence). The CDR3 length is 13 residues. The CDR3: CASSFQGQETQYF. As DNA, the CDR3 is TGTGCCAGCAGCTTCCAGGGGCAAGAGACCCAGTACTTC.

The genes are TRBV23-1 and TRBJ2-7; no firm D call. TRBV23-1 is an open reading frame, and its role is uncertain. The CDR3 loop spans 11 amino acids. Trimming left V 6 bases short and J 3 bases short, with 6 bases between. The CDR3 reads CASSPFYEQYF. Here the CDR3 DNA reads TGCGCCAGCAGCCCATTCTACGAGCAGTACTTC.

This clone is a singleton in its sample. The rearrangement joins TRBV27 to TRBJ2-4, with D hard to call. The V gene's germline CDR1 is MNHEY and CDR2 SMNVEV (reference sequence). V lost 2 bases to trimming and J lost 8 bases, with 13 bases between them. The CDR3 runs to 14 residues. The CDR3 loop is CASSLRVPEDIQYF. The DNA for the CDR3 is TGTGCCAGCAGTTTAAGAGTCCCCGAGGACATTCAGTACTTC.

This clone was detected only once. V gene TRBV28 combines with J gene TRBJ1-1, with D possibly TRBD1 on 5 matching bases. This CDR3 region has 13 residues. V lost 5 bases, J lost 1 base, and 8 bases lay in between. Germline V lookup: CDR1 MDHEN, CDR2 SYDVKM. The CDR3 spells CASSRQGNTEAFF. The CDR3, as DNA: TGTGCCAGCAGTCGGCAGGGGAACACTGAAGCTTTCTTT.

The count of this clone is one. The chain couples TRBV7-6 to TRBJ2-2; D may be TRBD2 (6 bases). The CDR3 length is 13 residues. Trimming cost V 2 bases and J 6 bases, with 7 bases left between them. Germline CDR1 and CDR2: SGHVS and FNYEAQ. CDR3 loop: CASSLSGAGELFF. CDR3 nucleotide sequence: TGTGCCAGCAGCTTATCGGGGGCCGGGGAGCTGTTTTTT. Based on the CDR3 plus reference TRBV7-6 and TRBJ2-2, the full variable domain is GAGVSQSPRYKVTKRGQDVALRCDPISGHVSLYWYRQALGQGPEFLTYFNYEAQQDKSGLPNDRFSAERPEGSISTLTIQRTEQRDSAMYRCASSLSGAGELFFGEGSRLTVL.

The chain links TRBV7-8 to TRBJ2-7; 9 nucleotides agree with TRBD2. The V and J ends lost 3 bases and 5 bases, in that order; junction bases with no gene match: 5. The germline V gene has CDR1 SGHVS and CDR2 FQNEAQ. The CDR3 consists of 14 residues. DNA for the CDR3: TGTGCCAGCAGCTTCGCGGGAGGGCCTAACGAGCAGTACTTC. Its translation is CASSFAGGPNEQYF.

This clone was seen only a few times. The chain recombines TRBV20-1 with TRBJ2-5, with 9 positions matching TRBD2. CDR3 length: 18 amino acids. CDR1 DFQATT and CDR2 SNEGSKA come from the germline V gene (reference sequence). The V gene end was trimmed by 3 bases and the J gene end by 7 bases; junction bases not matched to a gene: 21. CDR3 in DNA: TGCAGTGCTAGTCCTAGGTCGGTAGCGGGAGCCCCTAGGTGGACCCAGTACTTC. This translates into CSASPRSVAGAPRWTQYF.

The rearrangement links TRBV4-3 to TRBJ2-6; weak D call: TRBD1 (5 bases). In germline, CDR1 is LGHNA, CDR2 YSLEER. CDR3 length: 20 residues. V lost 0 bases to trimming and J lost 3 bases, with 21 bases between them. The CDR3 protein is CASSQEARGLVLLGANVLTF. The CDR3 DNA reads TGCGCCAGCAGCCAAGAGGCTAGGGGCCTTGTTCTACTTGGGGCCAACGTCCTGACTTTC.

The V and J genes are TRBV11-3 and TRBJ2-7; 8 nucleotides agree with TRBD2. J gave up 6 bases and V 5 bases, and 15 bases lay outside the gene matches. The CDR3 loop spans 16 amino acids. Germline V gene lookup returns CDR1 SGHNT and CDR2 YENEEA. This chain's CDR3 is CASSPEFPSGRREQYF. As DNA, the CDR3 is TGTGCCAGCAGCCCAGAATTCCCTAGCGGGCGACGCGAGCAGTACTTC.

This rearrangement joins TRBV28 to TRBJ1-6; possible D gene TRBD1, 5 bases. The CDR3 spans 12 residues. Trimming removed 2 bases from V and 10 bases from J, with 6 bases in between. In germline, CDR1 is MDHEN, CDR2 SYDVKM. The CDR3 spells CASSLRQSPLHF. The CDR3 nucleotides are TGTGCCAGCAGTTTACGACAGTCACCCCTCCACTTT.

This chain links TRBV11-3 with TRBJ1-1; 7 bases match TRBD1. Germline V gives CDR1 SGHNT, CDR2 YENEEA. V shed 5 bases and J 11 bases; nucleotides not matched to a gene: 11. CDR3 length equals 13 residues. For the CDR3, the DNA is TGTGCCAGCAGCCTCGACCGGGACAGAGGGGCTTTCTTT. Amino acids: CASSLDRDRGAFF.

CDR3 DNA: TGTGCCAGCAGTTTAGGGCGTCTTATCCCCTACGAGCAGTACTTC. Amino acids: CASSLGRLIPYEQYF. The chain employs TRBV27 and TRBJ2-7; D not certain. CDR3 length equals 15 residues. Germline CDR1 reads MNHEY; CDR2 reads SMNVEV (reference sequence). Trimming removed 2 bases at V and 2 bases at J, with 13 bases between.

The chain recombines TRBV7-9 with TRBJ1-1; possible D gene TRBD1, 6 bases. V was trimmed by 1 base and J by 5 bases, leaving 8 bases between them. The CDR3 loop spans 13 amino acids. Germline values: CDR1 SEHNR, CDR2 FQNEAQ (reference sequence). CDR3 protein: CASSLEQGTEAFF. In DNA, the CDR3 is TGTGCCAGCAGCTTAGAGCAGGGGACTGAAGCTTTCTTT.

The chain combines TRBV4-3 with TRBJ2-5, with D perhaps TRBD2 (5 bases). V was pared by 1 base and J by 2 bases, with 11 bases between. This CDR3 has 15 residues. Germline loops: CDR1 LGHNA, CDR2 YSLEER. For the CDR3, the DNA is TGCGCCAGCAGCCAAGGGTGGAGGAAACAAGAGACCCAGTACTTC. Translated: CASSQGWRKQETQYF.

The V and J genes are TRBV21-1 and TRBJ2-2; the D call of TRBD1 is as the table states it, not checked on the DNA. TRBV21-1 is described as a pseudogene. The CDR3 is made up of 19 amino acids. As DNA, the CDR3 is TGTGCCAGCAGCAAAGCGCGGGCAGGGGGCATATTTTACACCGGGGAGCTGTTTTTT. This encodes CASSKARAGGIFYTGELFF.

The gene calls are TRBV6-2 or TRBV6-3 and TRBJ2-7, with D hard to call. The CDR3 runs to 15 residues. Germline loops: CDR1 MNHEY, CDR2 SVGEGT. Trimming shortened V by 0 bases and J by 3 bases, and 12 bases separated the two germline ends. CDR3 sequence reads: CASSYSYSTNYEQYF. CDR3 DNA: TGTGCCAGCAGTTACTCCTACTCCACGAACTACGAGCAGTACTTC.

The chain links TRBV14 to TRBJ2-3; TRBD2 is a possible D gene (5 bases). Germline CDR1 and CDR2: SGHDN and FVKESK. V was shortened by 1 base and J by 2 bases, with 10 bases between the two germline ends. The CDR3 loop spans 15 amino acids. The CDR3 loop is CASSQGTFFTDTQYF. In DNA, the CDR3 is TGTGCCAGCAGCCAAGGGACTTTCTTCACAGATACGCAGTATTTT.

V and J are TRBV5-1 and TRBJ2-5; TRBD1 matches 10 bases. V lost 0 bases to trimming and J lost 4 bases; unmatched junction nucleotides: 0. This CDR3 comprises 14 residues. Germline V CDR1 and CDR2: SGHRS, YFSETQ. CDR3 DNA sequence: TGCGCCAGCAGCTTGGGGGACAGGGGAGAGACCCAGTACTTC. Translated, it gives CASSLGDRGETQYF.